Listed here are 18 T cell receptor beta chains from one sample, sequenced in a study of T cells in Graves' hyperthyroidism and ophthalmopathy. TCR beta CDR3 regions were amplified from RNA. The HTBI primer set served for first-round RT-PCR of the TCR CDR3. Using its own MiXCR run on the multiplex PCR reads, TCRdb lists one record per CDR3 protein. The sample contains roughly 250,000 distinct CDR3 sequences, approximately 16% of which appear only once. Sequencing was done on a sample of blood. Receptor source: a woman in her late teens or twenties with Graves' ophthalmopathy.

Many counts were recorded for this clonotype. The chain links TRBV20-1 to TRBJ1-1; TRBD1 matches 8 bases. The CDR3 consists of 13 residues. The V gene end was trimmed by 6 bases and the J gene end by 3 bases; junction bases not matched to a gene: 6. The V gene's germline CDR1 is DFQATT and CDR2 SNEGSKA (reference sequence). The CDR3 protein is CSASGGADTEAFF. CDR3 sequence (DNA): TGCAGTGCATCAGGGGGCGCGGACACTGAAGCTTTCTTT.

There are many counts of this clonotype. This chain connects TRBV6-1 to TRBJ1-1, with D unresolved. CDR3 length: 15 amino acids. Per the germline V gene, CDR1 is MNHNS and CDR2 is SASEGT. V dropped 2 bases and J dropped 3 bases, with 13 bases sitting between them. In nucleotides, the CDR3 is TGTGCCAGCAGTGAATTAGGCATTGGGGACACTGAAGCTTTCTTT. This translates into CASSELGIGDTEAFF.

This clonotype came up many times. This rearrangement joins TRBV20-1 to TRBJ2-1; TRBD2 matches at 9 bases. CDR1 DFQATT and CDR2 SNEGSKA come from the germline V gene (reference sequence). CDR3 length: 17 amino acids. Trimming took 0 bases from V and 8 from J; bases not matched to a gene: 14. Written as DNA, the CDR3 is TGCAGTGCTAGAGATCCCCAGCGGGGGGCCCCTGGGGATGAGCAGTTCTTC. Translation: CSARDPQRGAPGDEQFF.

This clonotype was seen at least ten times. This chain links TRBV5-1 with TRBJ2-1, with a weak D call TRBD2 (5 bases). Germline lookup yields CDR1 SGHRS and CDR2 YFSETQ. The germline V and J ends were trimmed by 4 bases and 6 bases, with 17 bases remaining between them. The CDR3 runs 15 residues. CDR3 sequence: CASSDVRGMGNEQFF. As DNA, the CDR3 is TGCGCCAGCAGCGATGTACGAGGGATGGGCAATGAGCAGTTCTTC.

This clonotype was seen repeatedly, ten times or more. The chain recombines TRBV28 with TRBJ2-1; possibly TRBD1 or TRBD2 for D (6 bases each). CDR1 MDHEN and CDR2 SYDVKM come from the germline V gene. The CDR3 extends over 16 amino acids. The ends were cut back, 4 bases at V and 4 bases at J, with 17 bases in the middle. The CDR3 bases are TGTGCCAGCAGTTCCCCGGGGGCCATCTTTTACAATGAGCAGTTCTTC. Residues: CASSSPGAIFYNEQFF.

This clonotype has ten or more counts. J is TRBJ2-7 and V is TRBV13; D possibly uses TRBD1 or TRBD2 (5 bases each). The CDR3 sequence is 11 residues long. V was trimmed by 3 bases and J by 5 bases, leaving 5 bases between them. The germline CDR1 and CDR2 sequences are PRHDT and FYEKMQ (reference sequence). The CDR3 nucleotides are TGTGCCAGCAGCTTGGGGGACGAGCAGTACTTC. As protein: CASSLGDEQYF.

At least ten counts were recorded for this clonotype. CDR3: CSARPKGQVISPLHF. Written as DNA, the CDR3 is TGCAGTGCTAGACCTAAGGGACAGGTCATTTCACCCCTCCACTTT. The chain has TRBV20-1 and TRBJ1-6, with TRBD1 identical over 8 bases. Germline V gives CDR1 DFQATT, CDR2 SNEGSKA (reference sequence). The CDR3 has 15 residues. J gave up 9 bases and V 2 bases, and 9 bases lay outside the gene matches.

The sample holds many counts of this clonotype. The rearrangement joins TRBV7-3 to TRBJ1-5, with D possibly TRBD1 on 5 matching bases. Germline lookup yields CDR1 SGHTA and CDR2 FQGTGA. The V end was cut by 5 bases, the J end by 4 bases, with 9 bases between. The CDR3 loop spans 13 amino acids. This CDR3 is CASSPGGNQPQHF. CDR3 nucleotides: TGTGCCAGCAGCCCCGGGGGGAATCAGCCCCAGCATTTT.

The CDR3 reads CAIRQDRTSTEAFF. In DNA, the CDR3 is TGTGCCATCAGACAGGACAGAACGAGCACTGAAGCTTTCTTT. The gene calls are TRBV10-3 and TRBJ1-1, with D maybe TRBD1 (6 bases). Germline lookup yields CDR1 ENHRY and CDR2 SYGVKD. The length of the CDR3 is 14 residues. V shed 6 bases and J shed 4 bases, with 15 bases lying between them.

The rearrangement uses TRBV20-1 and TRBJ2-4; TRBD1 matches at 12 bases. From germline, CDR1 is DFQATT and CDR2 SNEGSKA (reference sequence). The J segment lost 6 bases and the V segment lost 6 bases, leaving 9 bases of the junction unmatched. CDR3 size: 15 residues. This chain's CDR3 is CSAPRGTGGANIQYF. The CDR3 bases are TGCAGTGCCCCTAGGGGGACAGGGGGCGCAAACATTCAGTACTTC.

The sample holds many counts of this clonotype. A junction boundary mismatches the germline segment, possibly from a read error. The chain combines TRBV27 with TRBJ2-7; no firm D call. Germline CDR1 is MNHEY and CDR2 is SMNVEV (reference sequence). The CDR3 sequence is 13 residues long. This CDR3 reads CASSLSLMDPVDF. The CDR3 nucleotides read TGTGCCAGCAGTTTAAGTCTAATGGACCCCGTGGACTTC.

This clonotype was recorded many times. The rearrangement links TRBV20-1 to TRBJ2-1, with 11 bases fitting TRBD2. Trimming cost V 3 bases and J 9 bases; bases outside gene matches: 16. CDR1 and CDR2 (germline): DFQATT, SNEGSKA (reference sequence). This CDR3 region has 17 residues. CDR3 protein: CSARQPTSGSPLGEQFF. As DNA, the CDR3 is TGCAGTGCTAGGCAGCCCACTAGCGGGAGCCCCTTGGGTGAGCAGTTCTTC.

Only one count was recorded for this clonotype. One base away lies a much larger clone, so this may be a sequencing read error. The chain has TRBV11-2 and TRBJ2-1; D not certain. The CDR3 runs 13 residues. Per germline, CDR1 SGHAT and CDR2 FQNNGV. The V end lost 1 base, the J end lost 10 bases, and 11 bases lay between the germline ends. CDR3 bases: TGTGCCAGCAGCTTAGCGTCCCAGGCCGAGCAGTTCTTC. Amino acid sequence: CASSLASQAEQFF.

CDR3 nucleotides: TGTGCCAGCAGTTGGACAGGGGGCCATGGCTACACCTTC. Translation gives CASSWTGGHGYTF. V is TRBV6-5 and J is TRBJ1-2, with 11 bases fitting TRBD1. J gave up 6 bases and V 4 bases, and 1 base lay outside the gene matches. This CDR3 contains 13 residues. CDR1 is MNHEY and CDR2 is SVGAGI in the germline V gene.

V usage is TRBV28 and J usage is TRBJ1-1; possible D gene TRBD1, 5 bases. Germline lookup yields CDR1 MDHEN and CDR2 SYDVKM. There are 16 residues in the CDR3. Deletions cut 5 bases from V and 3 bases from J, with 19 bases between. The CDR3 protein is CASSLAGEIWDTEAFF. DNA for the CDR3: TGTGCCAGCAGTCTGGCGGGGGAAATATGGGACACTGAAGCTTTCTTT.

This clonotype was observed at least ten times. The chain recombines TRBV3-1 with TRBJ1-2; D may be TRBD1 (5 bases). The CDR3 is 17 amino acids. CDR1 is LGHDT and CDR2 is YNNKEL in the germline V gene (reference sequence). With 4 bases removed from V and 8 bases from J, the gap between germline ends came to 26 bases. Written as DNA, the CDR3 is TGTGCCAGCAGCCCAAGGTATAGAGGGGATGGGGTGTACGGCTACACCTTC. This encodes CASSPRYRGDGVYGYTF.

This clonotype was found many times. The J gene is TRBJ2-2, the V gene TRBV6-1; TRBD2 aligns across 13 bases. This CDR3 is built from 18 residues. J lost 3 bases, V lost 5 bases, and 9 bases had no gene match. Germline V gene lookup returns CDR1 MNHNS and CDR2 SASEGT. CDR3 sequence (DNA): TGTGCCAGCAGTTCGACCGGGACTAGCGGGATAGACACCGGGGAGCTGTTTTTT. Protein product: CASSSTGTSGIDTGELFF.

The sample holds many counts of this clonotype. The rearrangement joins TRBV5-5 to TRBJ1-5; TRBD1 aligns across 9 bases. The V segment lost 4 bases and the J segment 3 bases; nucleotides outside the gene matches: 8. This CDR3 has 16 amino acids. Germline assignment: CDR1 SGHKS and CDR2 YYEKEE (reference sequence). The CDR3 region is CASSAQGAGNNQPQHF. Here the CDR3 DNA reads TGTGCCAGCAGCGCACAGGGGGCTGGGAACAATCAGCCCCAGCATTTT.